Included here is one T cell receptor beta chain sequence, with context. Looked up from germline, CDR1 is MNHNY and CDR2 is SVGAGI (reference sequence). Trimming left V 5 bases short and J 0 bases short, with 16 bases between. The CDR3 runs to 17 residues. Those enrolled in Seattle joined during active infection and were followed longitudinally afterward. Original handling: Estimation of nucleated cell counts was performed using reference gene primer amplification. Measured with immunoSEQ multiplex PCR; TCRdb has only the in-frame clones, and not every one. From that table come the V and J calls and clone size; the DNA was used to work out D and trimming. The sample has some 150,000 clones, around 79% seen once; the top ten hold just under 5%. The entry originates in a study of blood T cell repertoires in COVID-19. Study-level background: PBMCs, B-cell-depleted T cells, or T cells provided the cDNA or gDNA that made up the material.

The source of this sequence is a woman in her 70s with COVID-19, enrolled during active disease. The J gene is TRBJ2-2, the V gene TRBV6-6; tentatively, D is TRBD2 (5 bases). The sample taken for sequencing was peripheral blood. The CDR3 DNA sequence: TGTGCCAGCAGTCCCTCCCGGGATTCGGCGAACACCGGGGAGCTGTTTTTT. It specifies CASSPSRDSANTGELFF.